This T cell receptor beta chain was sequenced for a study of T cell responses to AZD1222 COVID-19 vaccine. Measured with immunoSEQ multiplex PCR; TCRdb has only the in-frame clones, and not every one. Here the sample spans 250,000 to 300,000 clones, almost 95% being singletons. Study-wide findings and caveats: Clonal diversity was possibly underestimated, and the donors were mostly white British, with more females. Nearly half of unique spike-specific TCRs reportedly avoided B.1.351 and B.1.1.7 mutated regions.

A note on this clone: Antigen unknown.

The CDR3 runs to 14 residues. V gene TRBV21-1 combines with J gene TRBJ2-3; the table's D gene call, TRBD1, was not cross checked with the DNA. TRBV21-1 is an annotated pseudogene. The origin of this receptor is an adult who received the AZD1222 COVID-19 vaccine. The sample here was peripheral blood, taken 28 days after the second AZD1222 dose. The DNA for the CDR3 is TGTGCCAGCATGAAGGGGTTTTGCACAGATACGCAGTATTTT. Protein product: CASMKGFCTDTQYF.